The 16 T cell receptor beta chains listed next were all sequenced from one sample in a study of patients and donors after allogeneic stem cell transplantation. TCRdb reprocessed the RT-PCR reads with MiXCR, giving one entry per CDR3 protein. The repertoire includes hundreds of thousands of distinct CDR3 sequences, 16% of them detected once, and around 7.9% sits in the top ten. The sequenced material came from blood, either unsorted or a sorted T cell fraction (not recorded which). These receptors came from a human donor who was either an allogeneic HSCT recipient or a stem cell or donor lymphocyte infusion donor (not recorded which). It is not recorded whose cells these are; they may come from a transplant donor.

This sequence joins TRBV6-1 and TRBJ1-1; D unresolved. The V gene lost 7 bases and the J gene lost 4 bases, with 19 bases spanning the gap. CDR1 is MNHNS, CDR2 SASEGT, per germline. The length of the CDR3 is 15 residues. CDR3 amino acids: CASIRSNSPLTEAFF. CDR3 bases: TGTGCCAGCATTCGGAGCAACAGCCCACTCACTGAAGCTTTCTTT.

The chain links TRBV11-2 to TRBJ2-7, with D possibly matching TRBD2 (6 bases). CDR3 length: 13 amino acids. Trimming took 3 bases from V and 7 from J, leaving 13 bases between them. The germline V gene has CDR1 SGHAT and CDR2 FQNNGV. CDR3 nucleotide sequence: TGTGCCAGCAGCTTCCCAGGGAGGCGGGAGCAGTACTTC. Amino acid sequence: CASSFPGRREQYF.

This clonotype appeared many times. CDR3 nucleotides: TGTGCCAGCAGCTTATACCCCGGGAACTATGGCTACACCTTC. Its protein product is CASSLYPGNYGYTF. The chain joins TRBV7-3 to TRBJ1-2; no clear D. Germline V gives CDR1 SGHTA, CDR2 FQGTGA. Trimming pared 2 bases from V and 2 bases from J, leaving 9 bases between. The length of the CDR3 is 14 residues.

This clonotype was detected a few times. The V gene is TRBV9, the J gene TRBJ2-2; 7 nucleotides match TRBD1. Germline-derived CDR1 and CDR2 are SGDLS and YYNGEE. This CDR3 contains 16 residues. V lost 3 bases and J lost 2; bases outside the gene matches: 7. The DNA of the CDR3 is TGTGCCAGCAGCGCCTCCGGGACAGCTAACACCGGGGAGCTGTTTTTT. Residues: CASSASGTANTGELFF. Supplemented by reference TRBV9 and TRBJ2-2, the full variable domain reads DSGVTQTPKHLITATGQRVTLRCSPRSGDLSVYWYQQSLDQGLQFLIQYYNGEERAKGNILERFSAQQFPDLHSELNLSSLELGDSALYFCASSASGTANTGELFFGEGSRLTVL.

This clonotype occurred a few times. The V and J genes are TRBV5-1 and TRBJ2-2, with TRBD2 identical over 11 bases. V gave up 4 bases and J gave up 3 bases; unmatched junction bases: 8. This CDR3 is built from 17 residues. Per germline, CDR1 SGHRS and CDR2 YFSETQ. This chain's CDR3 is CASSPGPGLADTGELFF. In DNA form, the CDR3 reads TGCGCCAGCAGCCCCGGACCGGGACTAGCGGACACCGGGGAGCTGTTTTTT. The whole variable domain, remainder taken from reference TRBV5-1 and TRBJ2-2, is KAGVTQTPRYLIKTRGQQVTLSCSPISGHRSVSWYQQTPGQGLQFLFEYFSETQRNKGNFPGRFSGRQFSNSRSEMNVSTLELGDSALYLCASSPGPGLADTGELFFGEGSRLTVL.

This clonotype turned up a few times. Because the CDR3 is missing its conserved closing phenylalanine or tryptophan, this is likely a read error. The J gene is TRBJ1-5, the V gene TRBV4-2; the D is unclear. Trimming removed 2 bases from V and 9 bases from J, with 5 bases in between. Germline CDR1 LGHNA, CDR2 YNFKEQ. CDR3 size: 11 residues. The CDR3 reads CASSQRGPQHL. In DNA, the CDR3 is TGTGCCAGCAGCCAACGCGGGCCCCAGCATCTT.

This clonotype was recorded many times. This chain connects TRBV5-1 to TRBJ2-6; 8 bases align to TRBD1. V was clipped by 1 base and J by 0 bases; unmatched bases: 6. Looked up from germline, CDR1 is SGHRS and CDR2 is YFSETQ. CDR3 length: 18 amino acids. The CDR3 DNA reads TGCGCCAGCAGCTTGAATCAGGGGGCCGGCTCTGGGGCCAACGTCCTGACTTTC. This encodes CASSLNQGAGSGANVLTF.

The chain is built from TRBV5-5 and TRBJ1-2; TRBD1 might be the D (5 bases). The CDR3 extends over 15 amino acids. Trimming cost V 0 bases and J 6 bases, with 15 bases left between them. The germline V gene encodes CDR1 SGHKS and CDR2 YYEKEE (reference sequence). The CDR3 region is CASSLDRTLSDGYTF. DNA for the CDR3: TGTGCCAGCAGCTTGGACAGGACCCTATCGGATGGCTACACCTTC. Together with reference TRBV5-5 and TRBJ1-2, the CDR3 gives the full variable domain: DAGVTQSPTHLIKTRGQQVTLRCSPISGHKSVSWYQQVLGQGPQFIFQYYEKEERGRGNFPDRFSARQFPNYSSELNVNALLLGDSALYLCASSLDRTLSDGYTFGSGTRLTVV.

At least ten counts were recorded for this clonotype. This chain connects TRBV25-1 to TRBJ2-5; 7 nucleotides agree with TRBD2. The CDR3 is 14 residues long. Germline V lookup: CDR1 MGHDK, CDR2 SYGVNS. J was trimmed by 5 bases and V by 1 base; bases with no gene match: 4. CDR3 protein: CASSEWGGVETQYF. In DNA, the CDR3 is TGTGCCAGCAGTGAATGGGGGGGTGTGGAGACCCAGTACTTC. Based on the CDR3 plus reference TRBV25-1 and TRBJ2-5, the full variable domain is EADIYQTPRYLVIGTGKKITLECSQTMGHDKMYWYQQDPGMELHLIHYSYGVNSTEKGDLSSESTVSRIRTEHFPLTLESARPSHTSQYLCASSEWGGVETQYFGPGTRLLVL.

This clonotype was observed a few times. The J gene is TRBJ1-2, the V gene TRBV4-2; 8 positions agree with TRBD1. This CDR3 is 15 amino acids long. V shed 4 bases and J 6 bases; nucleotides not matched to a gene: 10. Germline lookup yields CDR1 LGHNA and CDR2 YNFKEQ. CDR3 nucleotides: TGTGCCAGCAGCCCCATCGGACAGGGAGAAAATGGCTACACCTTC. Protein product: CASSPIGQGENGYTF.

The V call is TRBV10-3, the J call TRBJ2-1, with TRBD1 matching 11 bases. Trimming at V came to 2 bases and at J to 7 bases, leaving 1 base not matched to a gene. Germline assignment: CDR1 ENHRY and CDR2 SYGVKD. This CDR3 spans 14 amino acids. The CDR3 spells CAISEGTGGNEQFF. The DNA for the CDR3 is TGTGCCATCAGTGAGGGGACAGGGGGAAATGAGCAGTTCTTC.

This sequence joins TRBV11-2 and TRBJ2-1; 14 bases agree with TRBD2. Germline CDR1 is SGHAT and CDR2 is FQNNGV. CDR3 length equals 18 residues. After removal of 5 bases from V and 8 bases from J, the junction contained 14 bases not matched to a gene. The CDR3 DNA reads TGTGCCAGCAGCCTGGGACTAGCGGGGGTGGTTATCCGCGATGAGCAGTTCTTC. This translates into CASSLGLAGVVIRDEQFF.

This clonotype showed up just a few times. J is TRBJ2-1 and V is TRBV12-3 or TRBV12-4, with 8 bases aligning to TRBD1. The CDR3 length is 14 residues. Trimming removed 2 bases from V and 8 bases from J; junction bases left unmatched: 5. CDR3: CASSLSGGKDEQFF. CDR3 nucleotide sequence: TGTGCCAGCAGTTTATCAGGGGGCAAGGATGAGCAGTTCTTC.

This clonotype showed up many times. J is TRBJ2-5 and V is TRBV20-1; D remains ambiguous. Trimming shortened V by 2 bases and J by 0 bases, and 7 bases separated the two germline ends. The germline CDR1 and CDR2 sequences are DFQATT and SNEGSKA (reference sequence). CDR3 size: 13 residues. CDR3 bases: TGCAGTGCTAGACAGAGGTACCAAGAGACCCAGTACTTC. Protein: CSARQRYQETQYF.

The V and J genes are TRBV7-2 and TRBJ2-7, with a possible D match to TRBD1 (6 bases). The CDR3 is 14 amino acids. CDR1 and CDR2 (germline): SGHTA, FQGNSA. V lost 5 bases to trimming and J lost 2 bases, with 13 bases between them. The CDR3 sequence is CASSTRRGTYEQYF. The DNA for the CDR3 is TGTGCCAGCAGCACCCGAAGGGGGACCTACGAGCAGTACTTC.

At least ten counts were recorded for this clonotype. The chain employs TRBV9 and TRBJ1-5; 11 nucleotides agree with TRBD1. V lost 2 bases to trimming and J lost 6 bases; unmatched junction nucleotides: 1. Germline V gene sequence: CDR1 SGDLS, CDR2 YYNGEE. CDR3 length equals 14 residues. The CDR3 DNA reads TGTGCCAGCAGCGTGGGACAGGGGGGTCAGCCCCAGCATTTT. This encodes CASSVGQGGQPQHF.